This T cell receptor (beta chain) was found in a study of T cells in Graves' hyperthyroidism and ophthalmopathy. The investigators amplified TCR beta CDR3 regions from RNA transcripts. First-round RT-PCR targeting the TCR CDR3 was performed with the HTBI primer set. TCRdb ran MiXCR on the multiplex PCR reads and lists one entry per CDR3 protein. Of about 640,000 distinct CDR3 sequences listed, less than 25% were seen once; the top ten hold under 35%. This clonotype came up many times. Sequenced: blood. This sequence originates from a man aged 30 to 39 with Graves' ophthalmopathy.

CDR3 in amino acids: CASSFLDTGELFF. The CDR3 nucleotides are TGTGCCAGCAGTTTCTTGGACACCGGGGAGCTGTTTTTT. The V gene is TRBV12-3 or TRBV12-4, the J gene TRBJ2-2; D is unclear. The V end lost 3 bases, the J end lost 3 bases, and 5 bases lay between the germline ends. This CDR3 is built from 13 residues.